A single sample is the source of the 29 T cell receptor beta chains below, sequenced in a study of PD-1 blockade in mismatch repair-deficient tumors. The protocol was immunoSEQ multiplex PCR, while the TCRdb copy is restricted to in-frame clones and leaves out a portion. The profile shows some 51,000 clones, about 85% of them singletons. Specimen: peripheral blood, collected approximately 20 weeks after starting pembrolizumab. Every receptor here comes from an adult with mismatch repair-deficient cancer.

The V and J genes are TRBV28 and TRBJ2-7, with 10 bases fitting TRBD2. The CDR3 extends over 16 amino acids. Germline assignment: CDR1 MDHEN and CDR2 SYDVKM. V gave up 3 bases and J gave up 3 bases; unmatched junction bases: 8. DNA for the CDR3: TGTGCCAGCAGTTTCCCCCGGTTAGCGGGAGGCTACGAGCAGTACTTC. It translates to CASSFPRLAGGYEQYF. The complete variable domain, with remaining parts taken from reference TRBV28 and TRBJ2-7, reads DVKVTQSSRYLVKRTGEKVFLECVQDMDHENMFWYRQDPGLGLRLIYFSYDVKMKEKGDIPEGYSVSREKKERFSLILESASTNQTSMYLCASSFPRLAGGYEQYFGPGTRLTVT.

The chain couples TRBV7-2 to TRBJ2-7; 8 bases are shared with TRBD2. Germline V lookup: CDR1 SGHTA, CDR2 FQGNSA. This CDR3 spans 15 amino acids. Trimming cost V 1 base and J 3 bases; bases outside gene matches: 5. In DNA, the CDR3 is TGTGCCAGCAGCTTAGTACGGGGGGGCGTCTACGAGCAGTACTTC. Protein product: CASSLVRGGVYEQYF.

This clone is a singleton in its sample. V usage is TRBV7-9 and J usage is TRBJ2-7, with a tentative D call TRBD1 (5 bases). This CDR3 is built from 14 residues. Germline V CDR1 and CDR2: SEHNR, FQNEAQ (reference sequence). With 1 base removed from V and 4 bases from J, the gap between germline ends came to 11 bases. The CDR3 region is CASSLGQGLYEQYF. The CDR3 DNA reads TGTGCCAGCAGCTTAGGGCAGGGTTTGTACGAGCAGTACTTC.

This clone was seen just once. The V call is TRBV5-4, the J call TRBJ1-5; a possible D gene is TRBD1 (6 bases). Per the germline V gene, CDR1 is SGHNT and CDR2 is YYREEE (reference sequence). The length of the CDR3 is 14 residues. Trimming cost V 5 bases and J 1 base, with 10 bases left between them. As DNA, the CDR3 is TGTGCCAGCAGTTCTCAGGGGAGCAATCAGCCCCAGCATTTT. Translated, it gives CASSSQGSNQPQHF.

The chain carries TRBV5-8 and TRBJ1-5, with TRBD1 matching over 8 bases. The CDR3 loop spans 15 amino acids. The germline V gene has CDR1 SGHTS and CDR2 YDEGEE. After removal of 4 bases from V and 2 bases from J, the junction contained 5 bases not matched to a gene. The CDR3 DNA sequence: TGTGCCAGCAGCCGACAGGGGAGACGCAATCAGCCCCAGCATTTT. Amino acids: CASSRQGRRNQPQHF.

The chain links TRBV6-6 to TRBJ2-1, with 9 bases identical to TRBD2. The J segment lost 9 bases and the V segment lost 2 bases, leaving 8 bases of the junction unmatched. CDR1 and CDR2 (germline): MNHNY, SVGAGI (reference sequence). The CDR3 runs to 15 residues. The CDR3 coding sequence is TGTGCCAGCAGTTACGTAGCGGGAGTAATGCCTGAGCAGTTCTTC. Protein: CASSYVAGVMPEQFF.

V is TRBV9 and J is TRBJ2-1, with 10 bases identical to TRBD2. Looked up from germline, CDR1 is SGDLS and CDR2 is YYNGEE. Trimming removed 0 bases from V and 3 bases from J; junction bases left unmatched: 6. There are 17 residues in the CDR3. CDR3 protein: CASSVVGASGSYNEQFF. The CDR3 region has the DNA TGTGCCAGCAGCGTAGTAGGGGCTAGCGGGAGCTACAATGAGCAGTTCTTC.

The chain joins TRBV10-1 to TRBJ1-1; D gene uncertain. Germline loops: CDR1 WNHNN, CDR2 SYGVQD (reference sequence). Between the trimmed V and J ends, which lost 6 bases and 1 base, there was a span of 9 bases. The CDR3 is 13 residues long. The CDR3 loop reads CASRGSGNTEAFF. As DNA, the CDR3 is TGCGCCAGCAGAGGGTCCGGGAACACTGAAGCTTTCTTT.

This chain joins TRBV19 and TRBJ2-1, with 8 bases identical to TRBD2. Germline V lookup: CDR1 LNHDA, CDR2 SQIVND (reference sequence). The CDR3 is 15 residues long. The V and J ends lost 1 base and 4 bases, in that order; junction bases with no gene match: 3. CDR3 sequence: CASSIAGGGYNEQFF. The CDR3, as DNA: TGTGCCAGTAGTATAGCGGGAGGGGGTTACAATGAGCAGTTCTTC.

This clone was picked up one time. DNA of the CDR3: TGTGCCAGCACGGGACTAGCGGGATCTCCGGGAGATACGCAGTATTTT. It translates to CASTGLAGSPGDTQYF. The chain links TRBV27 to TRBJ2-3; 13 bases are shared with TRBD2. The germline CDR1 and CDR2 sequences are MNHEY and SMNVEV (reference sequence). Germline trimming cut 7 bases from V and 5 bases from J; bases unmatched to any gene: 9. This CDR3 spans 16 amino acids.

The J gene is TRBJ2-2, the V gene TRBV6-1; D is perhaps TRBD2 (7 bases). V was pared by 3 bases and J by 3 bases, with 17 bases between. The CDR3 consists of 17 residues. Looked up from germline, CDR1 is MNHNS and CDR2 is SASEGT. CDR3 nucleotides: TGTGCCAGCAGTGAGGGGGGCGGGAGTTTGGACACCGGGGAGCTGTTTTTT. Translated: CASSEGGGSLDTGELFF.

This clone was detected a few times. The CDR3 loop is CAWSVPLSTDTQYF. The CDR3 bases are TGTGCCTGGAGTGTACCGCTGAGCACAGATACGCAGTATTTT. The chain has TRBV30 and TRBJ2-3; the D is unclear. V lost 0 bases and J 0 bases, leaving 7 bases between the germline ends. In germline, CDR1 is GTSNPN, CDR2 SVGIG (reference sequence). This CDR3 is 14 amino acids long.

The V and J genes are TRBV2 and TRBJ2-5; 13 bases align to TRBD2. V shed 6 bases, J shed 6 bases, and the junction held 13 bases outside the gene matches. Germline lookup yields CDR1 SNHLY and CDR2 FYNNEI. The CDR3 has 17 amino acids. The CDR3 DNA is TGTGCCAGCAGGCTGGGGACTAGCGGGGACGGGAGGAAGACCCAGTACTTC. Encoded protein: CASRLGTSGDGRKTQYF.

The gene calls are TRBV5-3 and TRBJ2-2; D remains unclear. TRBV5-3 is filed as an ORF, its function uncertain. The V end was cut by 8 bases, the J end by 0 bases, with 11 bases between. The CDR3 covers 14 residues. CDR3 nucleotide sequence: TGTGCCAGCAGGTCGGGTGCGAACACCGGGGAGCTGTTTTTT. Encoded protein: CASRSGANTGELFF.

This clone occurred a few times. V gene TRBV30 combines with J gene TRBJ2-1; the match to TRBD1 covers 11 bases. The germline CDR1 and CDR2 sequences are GTSNPN and SVGIG (reference sequence). There are 15 residues in the CDR3. J gave up 6 bases and V 3 bases, and 7 bases lay outside the gene matches. In nucleotides, the CDR3 is TGTGCCTGGAGCCGGGACAGGGGGTTTGGCAATGAGCAGTTCTTC. Its protein product is CAWSRDRGFGNEQFF.

This clone was recorded only once. CDR3 nucleotides: TGTGCCAGCAGCTTAGTAGCGGGGCTAGCGAGGGAGACCCAGTACTTC. Amino acids: CASSLVAGLARETQYF. The V gene is TRBV11-3, the J gene TRBJ2-5, with TRBD2 matching over 8 bases. This CDR3 region has 16 residues. Germline CDR1 is SGHNT and CDR2 is YENEEA. The V and J ends lost 1 base and 5 bases, in that order; junction bases with no gene match: 9.

This clone was observed once. The chain joins TRBV5-1 to TRBJ1-6; D unclear. This CDR3 is built from 15 residues. CDR1 is SGHRS, CDR2 YFSETQ, per germline. Trimming cost V 0 bases and J 3 bases, with 7 bases left between them. CDR3 in amino acids: CASSLGTGYNSPLHF. The CDR3 DNA is TGCGCCAGCAGCTTGGGCACTGGCTATAATTCACCCCTCCACTTT.

The chain combines TRBV27 with TRBJ2-7, with unresolved D. Between the trimmed V and J ends, which lost 6 bases and 3 bases, there was a span of 12 bases. CDR3 size: 13 residues. CDR1 and CDR2 (germline): MNHEY, SMNVEV (reference sequence). The CDR3 region has the DNA TGTGCCAGCAGCCCCCCCGGGTTCTACGAGCAGTACTTC. Translation gives CASSPPGFYEQYF.

This clone was seen a few times. The J gene is TRBJ1-4, the V gene TRBV7-3, with TRBD1 as a possible D gene (5 bases). V was trimmed by 9 bases and J by 7 bases, leaving 12 bases between them. Germline V lookup: CDR1 SGHTA, CDR2 FQGTGA. This CDR3 has 12 residues. The CDR3 region has the DNA TGTGCCAGAGGGGAGATCGGTGAAAAACTGTTTTTT. Its translation is CARGEIGEKLFF.

The V call is TRBV27, the J call TRBJ2-1; 13 bases are a match to TRBD2. Germline-derived CDR1 and CDR2 are MNHEY and SMNVEV (reference sequence). V gave up 6 bases and J gave up 7 bases; unmatched junction bases: 9. The CDR3 contains 16 residues. CDR3 nucleotide sequence: TGTGCCAGCAGGATAGAAGGGACTAGCGGGAATAATGAGCAGTTCTTC. Translated: CASRIEGTSGNNEQFF.

The chain employs TRBV7-3 and TRBJ2-1; 15 nucleotides agree with TRBD2. CDR3 length: 14 amino acids. The trim removed 5 bases at V and 10 bases at J, leaving 3 bases unmatched. Germline CDR1 SGHTA, CDR2 FQGTGA. The CDR3 bases are TGTGCCAGCAGCAGCGGACTAGCGGGAGGGGAGCAGTTCTTC. It specifies CASSSGLAGGEQFF.

This sequence joins TRBV7-3 and TRBJ2-7, with 7 bases fitting TRBD2. This CDR3 is built from 15 residues. Unmatched junction bases numbered 11, after V lost 2 bases and J lost 7 bases. CDR1 is SGHTA, CDR2 FQGTGA, per germline. The CDR3 DNA reads TGTGCCAGCAGCTTAGGAGGACTAGACCCGGTTGAGCAGTACTTC. Protein product: CASSLGGLDPVEQYF.

This chain links TRBV5-1 with TRBJ2-3, with 10 bases matching TRBD2. After removal of 4 bases from V and 6 bases from J, the junction contained 8 bases not matched to a gene. This CDR3 spans 15 amino acids. CDR1 is SGHRS and CDR2 is YFSETQ in the germline V gene. CDR3 nucleotides: TGCGCCAGCAGCGGGCTACCTAGCGGGAGTGATACGCAGTATTTT. It encodes CASSGLPSGSDTQYF.

This sequence joins TRBV5-6 and TRBJ1-2; no definite D call. Germline-derived CDR1 and CDR2 are SGHDT and YYEEEE. V lost 4 bases to trimming and J lost 6 bases, with 16 bases between them. This CDR3 region has 14 residues. The CDR3 protein is CASSTGGGWNGYTF. The CDR3 DNA reads TGTGCCAGCAGCACTGGCGGAGGTTGGAATGGCTACACCTTC.

The chain uses TRBV7-9 and TRBJ2-5; D may correspond to TRBD1 or TRBD2 (5 bases each). Germline loops: CDR1 SEHNR, CDR2 FQNEAQ (reference sequence). The CDR3 spans 15 residues. Trimming took 1 base from V and 5 from J, leaving 14 bases between them. The DNA of the CDR3 is TGTGCCAGCAGCTTAGGGGGACCCCCTAGGGAGACCCAGTACTTC. Its protein product is CASSLGGPPRETQYF. Full variable domain (remainder filled in from reference TRBV7-9 and TRBJ2-5): DTGVSQNPRHKITKRGQNVTFRCDPISEHNRLYWYRQTLGQGPEFLTYFQNEAQLEKSRLLSDRFSAERPKGSFSTLEIQRTEQGDSAMYLCASSLGGPPRETQYFGPGTRLLVL.

The chain uses TRBV7-2 and TRBJ2-1; 11 nucleotides align to TRBD2. CDR1 and CDR2 (germline): SGHTA, FQGNSA. V lost 6 bases, J lost 7 bases, and 8 bases stayed unmatched. The CDR3 covers 15 residues. The CDR3 DNA reads as TGTGCCAGCAGACTTACTAGCGGGAGTATGAATGAGCAGTTCTTC. Its translation: CASRLTSGSMNEQFF.

This chain connects TRBV18 to TRBJ2-3, with 9 bases aligning to TRBD2. V lost 6 bases to trimming and J lost 7 bases; unmatched junction nucleotides: 14. CDR3 length equals 16 residues. The germline V gene encodes CDR1 KGHSH and CDR2 LQKENI. The CDR3 nucleotides read TGTGCCAGCTCCCTCGAACTAGCGGGTAGATGGAATACGCAGTATTTT. This gives the protein CASSLELAGRWNTQYF.

This clone is termed medium-sized. J is TRBJ1-2 and V is TRBV7-9, with a weak D call TRBD1 (5 bases). The germline gives CDR1 SEHNR, CDR2 FQNEAQ (reference sequence). The CDR3 is 14 residues long. V was clipped by 1 base and J by 8 bases, with 14 bases between them. DNA for the CDR3: TGTGCCAGCAGCTTAGATCGGAGGAAGGGGGGCTACACCTTC. Amino acid sequence: CASSLDRRKGGYTF.

The rearrangement links TRBV6-5 to TRBJ2-5; 7 bases map to TRBD1. CDR1 MNHEY and CDR2 SVGAGI come from the germline V gene. J lost 3 bases, V lost 7 bases, and 5 bases had no gene match. This CDR3 has 13 amino acids. The CDR3 DNA is TGTGCCAGCAAAAAAGGGACAGAAGAGACCCAGTACTTC. This sequence encodes CASKKGTEETQYF.